Listed below are T cell receptor beta chains from one sample, sequenced in a study of OX40 agonist ivuxolimab in advanced cancers. The method was immunoSEQ multiplex PCR; TCRdb's version includes in-frame clones alone and lacks a portion of them. The table lists some 90,000 clones, roughly 89% of them singletons. Sequenced material: CD4+ or CD8+ T cells sorted from blood, taken in a trial of the OX40 agonist ivuxolimab. These TCRs come from an adult with an advanced solid tumor such as melanoma, head and neck, liver or kidney cancer. Each CDR3 is given with its conserved first and last residue. D genes are given only for firm matches. Size values are once, few and many counts, or a class for expanded clones, and some rows have none.

abundance: .
d_gene: .
j_gene: TRBJ2-5
v_gene: TRBV7-9
CDR3nt: TGTGCCAGCAGCCCGACAGTTCAAGAGACCCAGTACTTC
CDR3aa: CASSPTVQETQYF

abundance: .
d_gene: .
j_gene: TRBJ2-5
v_gene: TRBV25-1
CDR3nt: TGTGCCAGCAGTGACGTAATACTCCAAGAGACCCAGTACTTC
CDR3aa: CASSDVILQETQYF

abundance: .
d_gene: .
j_gene: TRBJ2-5
v_gene: TRBV7-7
CDR3nt: TGTGCTAGCAGCTTCGAACTCCAAGAGACCCAGTACTTC
CDR3aa: CASSFELQETQYF

abundance: .
d_gene: .
j_gene: TRBJ2-1
v_gene: TRBV11-3
CDR3nt: TGTGCCAGCAGCCCCGCCGGCTTCACCAATGAGCAGTTCTTC
CDR3aa: CASSPAGFTNEQFF

abundance: .
d_gene: .
j_gene: TRBJ1-5
v_gene: TRBV7-2
CDR3nt: TGTGCCAGCAGCTTAGAAATCGGCCGTCAGCCCCAGCATTTT
CDR3aa: CASSLEIGRQPQHF

abundance: .
d_gene: .
j_gene: TRBJ1-1
v_gene: TRBV21-1
CDR3nt: TGTGCCAGCAGCAAAGCGCGAGGGCAGGGGGCGGAGACTGAAGCTTTCTTT
CDR3aa: CASSKARGQGAETEAFF

abundance: .
d_gene: TRBD1
j_gene: TRBJ2-7
v_gene: TRBV6-6
CDR3nt: TGTGCCAGCAGTCCGTCCCGGGACAGGGAAGAGCAGTACTTC
CDR3aa: CASSPSRDREEQYF

abundance: .
d_gene: .
j_gene: TRBJ1-5
v_gene: TRBV19
CDR3nt: TGTGCCAGTAGTATGCCCCAAGGCAGGCTGGACCAGCCCCAGCATTTT
CDR3aa: CASSMPQGRLDQPQHF

abundance: .
d_gene: .
j_gene: TRBJ2-1
v_gene: TRBV7-3
CDR3nt: TGTGCCAGCAGCTCGATCCCGCAGGGAAATGAGCAGTTCTTC
CDR3aa: CASSSIPQGNEQFF

abundance: .
d_gene: TRBD2
j_gene: TRBJ2-1
v_gene: TRBV7-3
CDR3nt: TGTGCCAGCAGCTCCCGGACTAGCGGGCCCCACAATGAGCAGTTCTTC
CDR3aa: CASSSRTSGPHNEQFF

abundance: once
d_gene: .
j_gene: TRBJ2-7
v_gene: TRBV6-5
CDR3nt: TGTGCCAGCAGTTACTCTCGGGGGAACTACGAGCAGTACTTC
CDR3aa: CASSYSRGNYEQYF

abundance: .
d_gene: .
j_gene: TRBJ2-3
v_gene: TRBV25-1
CDR3nt: TGTGCCAGCAGTGAATTGCCCCCAGGGCTAGATACGCAGTATTTT
CDR3aa: CASSELPPGLDTQYF

abundance: once
d_gene: .
j_gene: TRBJ2-3
v_gene: TRBV12-1
CDR3nt: TGTGCCAGCAGCTTACAGTGTACTAGCACAGATACGCAGTATTTT
CDR3aa: CASSLQCTSTDTQYF

abundance: .
d_gene: .
j_gene: TRBJ2-6
v_gene: TRBV6-5
CDR3nt: TGTGCCAGCAGTTACGCGGGGTCTGGGGCCAACGTCCTGACTTTC
CDR3aa: CASSYAGSGANVLTF

abundance: .
d_gene: .
j_gene: TRBJ1-1
v_gene: TRBV7-8
CDR3nt: TGTGCCAGCAGTCAATTAGATGGGGGTTTGCGGATGGCTTTCTTT
CDR3aa: CASSQLDGGLRMAFF

abundance: .
d_gene: .
j_gene: TRBJ1-3
v_gene: TRBV21-1
CDR3nt: TGTGCCAGCAGCATCCGAGGAGGGGGGAGCCTCTCTGGAAACACCATATATTTT
CDR3aa: CASSIRGGGSLSGNTIYF

abundance: few
d_gene: .
j_gene: TRBJ2-7
v_gene: TRBV5-1
CDR3nt: TGCGCCAGCAGCTTGGAGGCTAGCGCCACCGAACTGTACTTC
CDR3aa: CASSLEASATELYF

abundance: .
d_gene: .
j_gene: TRBJ2-7
v_gene: TRBV18
CDR3nt: TGTGCCAGCTCGTCCACTAGCAGCTACGAGCAGTACTTC
CDR3aa: CASSSTSSYEQYF

abundance: .
d_gene: TRBD2
j_gene: TRBJ2-3
v_gene: TRBV4-2
CDR3nt: TGTGCCAGCAGCCCGCAATACCCGCCGGGACTAGCAGGGGGTCCGGCAGATACGCAGTATTTT
CDR3aa: CASSPQYPPGLAGGPADTQYF

abundance: .
d_gene: .
j_gene: TRBJ2-2
v_gene: TRBV7-8
CDR3nt: TGTGCCAGCAGCCCCCGAGGTCTGGACGGGGAGCTGTTTTTT
CDR3aa: CASSPRGLDGELFF

abundance: .
d_gene: .
j_gene: TRBJ2-3
v_gene: TRBV5-4
CDR3nt: TGTGCCAGCAGCTACGCAGGGAGTGGAGCAGATACGCAGTATTTT
CDR3aa: CASSYAGSGADTQYF

abundance: .
d_gene: .
j_gene: TRBJ2-3
v_gene: TRBV12-5
CDR3nt: TGTGCTAGTGGTTTGGTAGAGGGCGTCGGCACAGATACGCAGTATTTT
CDR3aa: CASGLVEGVGTDTQYF

abundance: .
d_gene: TRBD1
j_gene: TRBJ1-6
v_gene: TRBV19
CDR3nt: TGTGCCAGTAAGATCAGGGGGCGAGGTTCACCCCTCCACTTT
CDR3aa: CASKIRGRGSPLHF

abundance: .
d_gene: TRBD1
j_gene: TRBJ2-7
v_gene: TRBV11-2
CDR3nt: TGTGCCAGCAGCTTCGGGGACAGTGAAGAGCAGTACTTC
CDR3aa: CASSFGDSEEQYF